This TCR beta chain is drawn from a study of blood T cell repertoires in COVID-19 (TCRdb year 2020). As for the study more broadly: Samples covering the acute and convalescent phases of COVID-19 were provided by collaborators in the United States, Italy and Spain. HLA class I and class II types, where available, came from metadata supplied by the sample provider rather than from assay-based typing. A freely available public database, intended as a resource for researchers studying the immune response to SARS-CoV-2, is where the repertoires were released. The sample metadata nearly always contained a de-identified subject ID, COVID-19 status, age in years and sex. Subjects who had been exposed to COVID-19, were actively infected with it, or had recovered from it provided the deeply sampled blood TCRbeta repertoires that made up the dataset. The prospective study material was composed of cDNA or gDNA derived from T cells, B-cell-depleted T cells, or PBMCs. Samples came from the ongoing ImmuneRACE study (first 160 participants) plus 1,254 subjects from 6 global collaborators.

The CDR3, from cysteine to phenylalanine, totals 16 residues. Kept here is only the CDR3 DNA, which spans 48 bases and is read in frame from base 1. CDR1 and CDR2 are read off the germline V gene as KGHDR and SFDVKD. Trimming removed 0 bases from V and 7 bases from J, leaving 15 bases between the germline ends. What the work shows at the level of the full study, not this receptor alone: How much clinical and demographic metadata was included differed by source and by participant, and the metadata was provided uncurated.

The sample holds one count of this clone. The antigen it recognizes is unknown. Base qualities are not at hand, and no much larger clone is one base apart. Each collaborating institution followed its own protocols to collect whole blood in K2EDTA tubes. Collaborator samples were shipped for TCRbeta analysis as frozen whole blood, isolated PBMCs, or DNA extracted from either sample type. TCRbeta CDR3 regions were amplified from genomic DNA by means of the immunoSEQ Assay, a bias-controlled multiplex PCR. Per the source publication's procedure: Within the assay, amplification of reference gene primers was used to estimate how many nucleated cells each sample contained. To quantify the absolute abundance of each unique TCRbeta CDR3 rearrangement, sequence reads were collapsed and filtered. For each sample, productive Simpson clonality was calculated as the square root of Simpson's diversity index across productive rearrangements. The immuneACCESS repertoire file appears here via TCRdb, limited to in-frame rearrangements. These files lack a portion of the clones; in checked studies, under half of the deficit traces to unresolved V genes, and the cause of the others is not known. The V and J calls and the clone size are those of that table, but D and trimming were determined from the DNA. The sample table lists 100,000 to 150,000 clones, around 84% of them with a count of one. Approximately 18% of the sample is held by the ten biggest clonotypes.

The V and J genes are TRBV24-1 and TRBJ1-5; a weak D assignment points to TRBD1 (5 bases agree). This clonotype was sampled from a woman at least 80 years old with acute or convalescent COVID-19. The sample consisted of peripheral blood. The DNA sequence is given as TGTGCCACCAGTGATTTGCCAGGGTCCACTCGACAGCCCCAGCATTTT. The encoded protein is CATSDLPGSTRQPQHF.